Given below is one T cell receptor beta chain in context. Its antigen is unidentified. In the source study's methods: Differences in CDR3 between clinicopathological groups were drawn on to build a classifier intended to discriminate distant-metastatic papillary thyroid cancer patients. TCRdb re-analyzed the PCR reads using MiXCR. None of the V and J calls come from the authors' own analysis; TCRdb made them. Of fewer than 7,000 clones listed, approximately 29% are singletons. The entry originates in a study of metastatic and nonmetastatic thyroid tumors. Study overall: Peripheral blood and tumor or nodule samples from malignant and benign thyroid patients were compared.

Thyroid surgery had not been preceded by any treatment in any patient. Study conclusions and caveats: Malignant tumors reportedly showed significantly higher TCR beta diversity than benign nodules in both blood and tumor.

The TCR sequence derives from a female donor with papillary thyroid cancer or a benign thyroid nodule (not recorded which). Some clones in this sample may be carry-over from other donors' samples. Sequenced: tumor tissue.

The DNA of the CDR3 is TGCAGTGCTCCCGGGACTAGCGGGGGTCAAGAGACCCAGTACTTC. Translation: CSAPGTSGGQETQYF. The chain couples TRBV20-1 to TRBJ2-5, with 14 bases lining up with TRBD2. V trimming: 5 bases; J trimming: 2 bases; junction bases outside the gene matches: 4. Germline CDR1 is DFQATT and CDR2 is SNEGSKA (reference sequence). CDR3 length equals 15 residues.